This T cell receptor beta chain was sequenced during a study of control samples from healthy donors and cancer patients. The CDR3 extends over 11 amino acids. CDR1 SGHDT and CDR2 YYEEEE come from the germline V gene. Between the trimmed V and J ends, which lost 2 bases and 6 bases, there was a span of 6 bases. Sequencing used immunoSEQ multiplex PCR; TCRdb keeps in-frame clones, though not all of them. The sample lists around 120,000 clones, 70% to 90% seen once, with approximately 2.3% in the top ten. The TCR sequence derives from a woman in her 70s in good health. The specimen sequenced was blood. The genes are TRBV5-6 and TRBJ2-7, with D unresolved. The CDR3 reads CASSFRPEQYF. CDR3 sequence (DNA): TGTGCCAGCAGCTTCCGTCCCGAGCAGTACTTC.